This TCR beta chain derives from a study of blood T cell repertoires in COVID-19. Original analysis: Amplification of reference gene primers provided the estimated nucleated cell counts. Profiled with immunoSEQ multiplex PCR; TCRdb holds only in-frame clones, not every one. V and J calls and clone size follow that table, whereas D and trimming were derived from the DNA. Altogether approximately 160,000 clones are present, approximately 73% being singletons, with the ten largest covering 3% to 4.5%. CDR3 length equals 15 residues. Germline trimming cut 1 base from V and 7 bases from J; bases unmatched to any gene: 6. CDR1 and CDR2 from the germline V gene are LGHNT and FRNRAP.

Sequenced sample: peripheral blood. The chain uses TRBV12-5 and TRBJ1-4, with TRBD1 matching over 7 bases. The source is an elderly woman with acute or convalescent COVID-19. This CDR3 is CASGLGGQLGEKLFF. For the CDR3, the DNA is TGTGCTAGTGGTTTGGGGGGACAGTTAGGTGAAAAACTGTTTTTT.